This T cell receptor (beta chain) originates from a study of molecular identifiers for immune sequencing clone quantification. Study-level results: Spiked Jurkat TCR RNA originating from one cell could reportedly be identified amid some 950,000 naive cells. The share of molecules held by clones above 20 RNA copies was over 98% in effector cells and under 1% in naive cells.

Investigators produced naive CD8 libraries from around 20,000 to 1,000,000 sorted cells, drawing on 10%, 30% or 50% RNA. Regarding this clonotype: The antigen is unknown.

Per germline, CDR1 MNHNY and CDR2 SVGAGI (reference sequence). This CDR3 has 12 residues. Losses at the gene ends were 7 bases for V and 4 bases for J; bases not matched to a gene: 1. MiXCR, run by TCRdb on the PCR reads, gives a single entry per CDR3 protein. This table holds roughly 6,000 distinct CDR3 sequences, 16% found once. The origin of this receptor is a human donor in good health. Some libraries in this study had Jurkat cell RNA spiked in. This sequence joins TRBV6-6 and TRBJ2-3, with 8 bases matching TRBD2. Sequencing was done on a sample of naive CD8+ T cells from blood, with Jurkat cell RNA spiked in. Subset here: FACS-sorted CD8+CD4-CCR7+CD45RA+ naive T cells. CDR3 DNA: TGTGCCAGCACGGGGGGGGCAGATACGCAGTATTTT. It yields the protein CASTGGADTQYF.